The rows below give T cell receptor beta chains drawn from one sample of a study of cytomegalovirus exposure and HLA in healthy donors. The repertoire was sequenced with immunoSEQ multiplex PCR; TCRdb's copy has only in-frame clones and lacks some. The repertoire holds 65,000 to 70,000 clones, with roughly nine tenths as singletons. Sequenced input: PBMCs. These receptors all come from a woman aged 25 to 45 in good health and CMV-seropositive. Both conserved end residues are trimmed from each CDR3. The order of the fields is V gene, J gene, CDR3 protein.

V gene: TRBV6-1; J gene: TRBJ1-2; CDR3 protein: ASSRTEDYGYT
V gene: TRBV2; J gene: TRBJ2-1; CDR3 protein: ASRSISSYNEQF
V gene: TRBV5-1; J gene: TRBJ2-1; CDR3 protein: ASSPTLGLEAQF
V gene: TRBV27; J gene: TRBJ1-4; CDR3 protein: ASSLSFSQGSEKLF
V gene: TRBV27; J gene: TRBJ2-7; CDR3 protein: ASSSPSGSGQY
V gene: TRBV6-6; J gene: TRBJ2-1; CDR3 protein: ASRPQQNEQF
V gene: TRBV5-1; J gene: TRBJ1-1; CDR3 protein: ASSLVSRGSEAF
V gene: TRBV9; J gene: TRBJ1-2; CDR3 protein: ASSLGLYGYT
V gene: TRBV9; J gene: TRBJ2-7; CDR3 protein: ASSVTRGAYEQY
V gene: TRBV27; J gene: TRBJ2-7; CDR3 protein: ASSLGQGAYEQY
V gene: TRBV7-3; J gene: TRBJ2-3; CDR3 protein: ASSSRGQGGTQY
V gene: TRBV5-8; J gene: TRBJ2-7; CDR3 protein: ASSHGLAYEQY
V gene: TRBV2; J gene: TRBJ1-4; CDR3 protein: ASKARGEKLF
V gene: TRBV7-2; J gene: TRBJ2-7; CDR3 protein: ASSLLTSYRGNEQY
V gene: TRBV18; J gene: TRBJ2-1; CDR3 protein: ASSTTGGSYNEQF
V gene: TRBV19; J gene: TRBJ1-1; CDR3 protein: ASSPGQGNTEAF
V gene: TRBV11-2; J gene: TRBJ2-7; CDR3 protein: ASRSDRAYEQY
V gene: TRBV2; J gene: TRBJ2-5; CDR3 protein: ASSEWGGLVLYQETQY
V gene: TRBV19; J gene: TRBJ1-1; CDR3 protein: ASKGQGGGEAF
V gene: TRBV7-2; J gene: TRBJ2-7; CDR3 protein: ASSSQKTTGRLY
V gene: TRBV5-1; J gene: TRBJ2-1; CDR3 protein: ASSSSQTSGRGNEQF
V gene: TRBV5-6; J gene: TRBJ2-1; CDR3 protein: ASSTGLSSYNEQF
V gene: TRBV9; J gene: TRBJ2-7; CDR3 protein: ASSVGLAGGPTEQY
V gene: TRBV2; J gene: TRBJ2-5; CDR3 protein: ASSEMRSAQQETQY
V gene: TRBV28; J gene: TRBJ2-7; CDR3 protein: ASSLSAGGKSYEQY
V gene: TRBV6-6; J gene: TRBJ2-7; CDR3 protein: ASRTTSGSVYEQY
V gene: TRBV27; J gene: TRBJ2-7; CDR3 protein: ASSSRGPKEQY
V gene: TRBV7-9; J gene: TRBJ1-6; CDR3 protein: ASSPGGSANSPLH
V gene: TRBV13; J gene: TRBJ2-1; CDR3 protein: ASRLAGSSYNEQF
V gene: TRBV15; J gene: TRBJ2-1; CDR3 protein: ATSRGLLAGGPRGNEQF
V gene: TRBV27; J gene: TRBJ2-1; CDR3 protein: AARGGYNEQF
V gene: TRBV5-4; J gene: TRBJ2-7; CDR3 protein: ASSSSSGSGYEQY
V gene: TRBV2; J gene: TRBJ2-7; CDR3 protein: ASSGDRGRLEY
V gene: TRBV5-4; J gene: TRBJ2-1; CDR3 protein: ASSLKTGEGEQF
V gene: TRBV27; J gene: TRBJ1-1; CDR3 protein: ASSLSWAGRTEAF
V gene: TRBV7-6; J gene: TRBJ1-6; CDR3 protein: ASSPGTGPRSPLH
V gene: TRBV5-1; J gene: TRBJ1-2; CDR3 protein: ASSPQGPQYGYT
V gene: TRBV27; J gene: TRBJ1-1; CDR3 protein: ASRLKGFDRGRMGNTEAF
V gene: TRBV9; J gene: TRBJ1-2; CDR3 protein: ASSSGHPASGYT
V gene: TRBV5-4; J gene: TRBJ1-2; CDR3 protein: ASSFLDRENYGYT
V gene: TRBV29-1; J gene: TRBJ2-3; CDR3 protein: SVASQVKGTDTQY
V gene: TRBV29-1; J gene: TRBJ2-3; CDR3 protein: SVGLAGRTDTQY
V gene: TRBV7-2; J gene: TRBJ1-1; CDR3 protein: ASNFHLNTEAF
V gene: TRBV4-1; J gene: TRBJ2-7; CDR3 protein: ASSQRGTGPSYYEQY
V gene: TRBV27; J gene: TRBJ1-1; CDR3 protein: ASSYRSENTEAF
V gene: TRBV7-2; J gene: TRBJ2-7; CDR3 protein: ASSLTSGRVNEQY
V gene: TRBV2; J gene: TRBJ2-3; CDR3 protein: ASPPGTGGVLLTDTQY
V gene: TRBV25-1; J gene: TRBJ2-1; CDR3 protein: ASSESDGDRYNEQF